The rows below give T cell receptor beta chains drawn from one sample of a study of blood T cell repertoires in COVID-19. The data were produced by immunoSEQ multiplex PCR, yet TCRdb's version contains in-frame clones alone and is incomplete. The sample lists 140,000 to 150,000 clones; about 88% were seen once. Material for sequencing was peripheral blood. The receptor source for this set is a human donor with COVID-19, enrolled during active disease. The donor label of this sample is uncertain. The CDR3 runs from the conserved cysteine through the conserved F or W. Fields, in order: clone size, V gene, D gene, CDR3 length, J gene, CDR3 DNA, CDR3 protein. A D gene is named only where the DNA matches it firmly. Not every row has a clone size; where given, it reads once, few, many or a size class.

size: NA; V: TRBV3-1/TRBV3-2; D: NA; length: 14; J: TRBJ1-6; DNA: TGTGCCAGCAGTGCAACAGGGTCGAATTCACCCCTCCACTTT; CDR3: CASSATGSNSPLHF
size: NA; V: TRBV6-5; D: NA; length: 12; J: TRBJ1-5; DNA: TGTGCCAGCAGCCTCCCCGGTCAGCCCCAGCATTTT; CDR3: CASSLPGQPQHF
size: NA; V: TRBV5-1; D: NA; length: 13; J: TRBJ1-2; DNA: TGCGCCAGCAGCTTGGTGGGGGGTACGGGCTACACCTTC; CDR3: CASSLVGGTGYTF
size: NA; V: TRBV3-1/TRBV3-2; D: TRBD2; length: 19; J: TRBJ2-2; DNA: TGTGCCAGCAGCGCTGGACTAGCGGGAGTTCGGGGGAACACCGGGGAGCTGTTTTTT; CDR3: CASSAGLAGVRGNTGELFF
size: NA; V: TRBV5-1; D: NA; length: 15; J: TRBJ2-1; DNA: TGCGCCAGCAGCTTGGGCTCGAGCTCCTACAATGAGCAGTTCTTC; CDR3: CASSLGSSSYNEQFF
size: NA; V: TRBV24-1; D: TRBD2; length: 15; J: TRBJ2-5; DNA: TGTGCCACCAGTGACTCAGGGCCGGGAGGGGAGACCCAGTACTTC; CDR3: CATSDSGPGGETQYF
size: NA; V: TRBV18; D: TRBD1; length: 17; J: TRBJ1-5; DNA: TGTGCCAGCTCACTCCTCGGACAGGGAGTAGGGAATCAGCCCCAGCATTTT; CDR3: CASSLLGQGVGNQPQHF
size: NA; V: TRBV3-1/TRBV3-2; D: TRBD1; length: 14; J: TRBJ2-7; DNA: TGTGCCACTCGGGGACAGGGTAGTTCCTACGAGCAGTACTTC; CDR3: CATRGQGSSYEQYF
size: NA; V: TRBV3-1/TRBV3-2; D: NA; length: 12; J: TRBJ1-2; DNA: TGTGCCAGCAGCCTCCAGGGGAATGGCTACACCTTC; CDR3: CASSLQGNGYTF
size: NA; V: TRBV5-6; D: NA; length: 16; J: TRBJ1-4; DNA: TGTGCCAGCAGCTTACAGACGGGGGGTAGGAATGAAAAACTGTTTTTT; CDR3: CASSLQTGGRNEKLFF
size: once; V: TRBV29-1; D: NA; length: 15; J: TRBJ2-3; DNA: TGCAGCGTCGTTAAGGGACACCAGAACACAGATACGCAGTATTTT; CDR3: CSVVKGHQNTDTQYF
size: NA; V: TRBV18; D: TRBD1; length: 17; J: TRBJ1-1; DNA: TGTGCCAGCTCAAGCCTGTTAGGGGGCGAACCCCCCACTGAAGCTTTCTTT; CDR3: CASSSLLGGEPPTEAFF
size: NA; V: TRBV12-5; D: NA; length: 14; J: TRBJ2-5; DNA: TGTGCTAGTGGTTTGGGGACAGAGAGGGAGACCCAGTACTTC; CDR3: CASGLGTERETQYF
size: NA; V: TRBV24-1; D: TRBD2; length: 15; J: TRBJ2-3; DNA: TGTGCCACCAGTGGGACTAGCGGGAGGGAAGATACGCAGTATTTT; CDR3: CATSGTSGREDTQYF
size: NA; V: TRBV7-2; D: NA; length: 15; J: TRBJ1-3; DNA: TGTGCCAGCAGCTTACTCGCAGGGTTTGGAAACACCATATATTTT; CDR3: CASSLLAGFGNTIYF
size: NA; V: TRBV5-8; D: TRBD1; length: 14; J: TRBJ1-2; DNA: TGTGCCAGCAACGGAAGGACAGGGGCTTCTGGCTACACCTTC; CDR3: CASNGRTGASGYTF
size: NA; V: TRBV12-3/TRBV12-4; D: NA; length: 13; J: TRBJ2-7; DNA: TGTGCCAGCAGTTTCAACGGTGGTGGCGAGCAGTACTTC; CDR3: CASSFNGGGEQYF
size: once; V: TRBV29-1; D: NA; length: 13; J: TRBJ2-4; DNA: TGCAGCGTTGGATCAGGGGACCGTAGCATTCAGTACTTC; CDR3: CSVGSGDRSIQYF
size: NA; V: TRBV5-6; D: NA; length: 13; J: TRBJ1-1; DNA: TGTGCCAGCAGCTTGGCCAGGCTCGCTGAAGCTTTCTTT; CDR3: CASSLARLAEAFF
size: NA; V: TRBV15; D: NA; length: 13; J: TRBJ2-5; DNA: TGTGCCACCAGCAGAGACCCGCAAGAGACCCAGTACTTC; CDR3: CATSRDPQETQYF
size: NA; V: TRBV6-5; D: TRBD1; length: 16; J: TRBJ2-7; DNA: TGTGCCAGCAGTTCCCCCGGACAGGTGACCTCCTACGAGCAGTACTTC; CDR3: CASSSPGQVTSYEQYF
size: NA; V: TRBV11-2; D: NA; length: 14; J: TRBJ1-3; DNA: TGTGCCAGCAGCTTCGGGAGCTCTGGAAACACCATATATTTT; CDR3: CASSFGSSGNTIYF
size: once; V: TRBV7-2; D: TRBD1; length: 14; J: TRBJ1-6; DNA: TGTGCCATCCAACCGACAGGGGGCTTTTCACCCCTCCACTTT; CDR3: CAIQPTGGFSPLHF